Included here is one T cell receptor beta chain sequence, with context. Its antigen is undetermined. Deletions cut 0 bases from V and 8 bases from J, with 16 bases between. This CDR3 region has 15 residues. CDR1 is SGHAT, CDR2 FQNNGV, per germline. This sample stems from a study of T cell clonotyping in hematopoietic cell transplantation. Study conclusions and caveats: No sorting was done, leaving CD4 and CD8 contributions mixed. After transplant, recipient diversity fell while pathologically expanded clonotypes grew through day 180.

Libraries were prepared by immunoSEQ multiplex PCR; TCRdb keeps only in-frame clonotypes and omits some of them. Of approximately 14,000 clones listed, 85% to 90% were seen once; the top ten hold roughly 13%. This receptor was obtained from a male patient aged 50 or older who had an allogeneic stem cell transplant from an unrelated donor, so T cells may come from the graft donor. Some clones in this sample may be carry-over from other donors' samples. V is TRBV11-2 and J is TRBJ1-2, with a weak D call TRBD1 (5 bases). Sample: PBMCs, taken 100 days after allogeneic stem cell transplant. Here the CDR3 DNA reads TGTGCCAGCAGCTTAGATTTTGCGGGGCGTCAAGGCTACACCTTC. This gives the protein CASSLDFAGRQGYTF.